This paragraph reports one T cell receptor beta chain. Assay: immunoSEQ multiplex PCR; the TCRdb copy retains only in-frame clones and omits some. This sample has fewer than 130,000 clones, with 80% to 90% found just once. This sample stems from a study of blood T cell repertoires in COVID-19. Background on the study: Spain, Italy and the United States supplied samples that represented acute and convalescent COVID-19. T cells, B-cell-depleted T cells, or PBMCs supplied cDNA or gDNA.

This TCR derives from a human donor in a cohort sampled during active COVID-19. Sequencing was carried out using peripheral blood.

The CDR3 is CASSLGTFEAFF. CDR3 DNA: TGTGCCAGCAGTTTAGGGACATTCGAAGCTTTCTTT. The genes are TRBV28 and TRBJ1-1; D possibly corresponds to TRBD1 (6 bases). Germline V gene sequence: CDR1 MDHEN, CDR2 SYDVKM. The CDR3 loop spans 12 amino acids. V lost 2 bases and J lost 8, with 9 bases in between.